The sequence of this TCR beta chain was determined in a study of shared clonotypes between healthy human individuals. Splitting of each subset's genomic DNA was done evenly across several immunoSEQ plates. Profiling relied on immunoSEQ multiplex PCR, and the TCRdb table lists in-frame clones only, not all of them. The sample has about 820,000 clones, nearly 95% seen once; the top ten hold about 25%. CDR3 length equals 11 residues. Trimming took 3 bases from V and 4 from J, leaving 4 bases between them. Germline CDR1 and CDR2: LNHNV and YYDKDF (reference sequence). In the case of this clone: This specimen includes other DNA sequences encoding the same CDR3.

CD8 cells classed as naive were CD45RO-negative and positively selected for CCR7, excluding terminally differentiated effector memory CD45RA+ cells. Sequenced material: naive CD8+ T cells sorted from blood. The chain uses TRBV15 and TRBJ2-7; D unresolved. The source of this sequence is a man under 40 in good health. The CDR3 spells CATSRGYEQYF. CDR3 DNA sequence: TGTGCCACCAGCAGGGGTTACGAGCAGTACTTC.